The 20 T cell receptor beta chains in this list originate from one sample, sequenced in a study of cytomegalovirus exposure and HLA in healthy donors. PCR used 60 Vbeta primers and 13 Jbeta primers. TCRdb keeps only in-frame clones here, not all; method: immunoSEQ multiplex PCR. The sample records 200,000 to 250,000 clones, about three quarters being singletons. Sequencing input: PBMCs. The receptors originated from a woman aged 60-75 years in good health and CMV-seropositive.

The chain couples TRBV18 to TRBJ1-1; 9 positions agree with TRBD1. The junction had 2 bases not matched to a gene; V was cut back by 3 bases and J by 3 bases. Germline V gene lookup returns CDR1 KGHSH and CDR2 LQKENI. CDR3 length: 14 amino acids. The chain's CDR3 is CASSPTGGDTEAFF. The CDR3 DNA reads TGTGCCAGCTCACCGACAGGGGGGGACACTGAAGCTTTCTTT.

This clone was detected a few times. V gene TRBV4-3 combines with J gene TRBJ1-4; 8 bases agree with TRBD1. This CDR3 is built from 14 residues. The germline V gene has CDR1 LGHNA and CDR2 YSLEER. Trimming removed 0 bases from V and 7 bases from J; junction bases left unmatched: 1. CDR3 sequence (DNA): TGCGCCAGCAGCCAAGAGGGGACAGGTGAAAAACTGTTTTTT. Amino acids: CASSQEGTGEKLFF.

The V call is TRBV2, the J call TRBJ2-7, with 8 bases fitting TRBD1. V was clipped by 1 base and J by 7 bases; unmatched bases: 6. CDR1 is SNHLY, CDR2 FYNNEI, per germline. This CDR3 comprises 14 residues. The CDR3 DNA is TGTGCCAGCAGTGAAGAGTCAGGGGGCCGGGAGCAGTACTTC. Protein sequence: CASSEESGGREQYF. Based on the CDR3 plus reference TRBV2 and TRBJ2-7, the full variable domain is EPEVTQTPSHQVTQMGQEVILRCVPISNHLYFYWYRQILGQKVEFLVSFYNNEISEKSEIFDDQFSVERPDGSNFTLKIRSTKLEDSAMYFCASSEESGGREQYFGPGTRLTVT.

This clone was counted a single time. The V and J genes are TRBV25-1 and TRBJ1-2; D not certain. Germline CDR1 and CDR2: MGHDK and SYGVNS. This CDR3 has 13 amino acids. Trimming removed 2 bases from V and 8 bases from J, with 12 bases in between. In DNA, the CDR3 is TGTGCCAGCAGTGAAGTAGGCAGGCCAGGCTACACCTTC. Residues: CASSEVGRPGYTF.

The CDR3 coding sequence is TGTGCCAGCAGCTCCGATACAGGGGGCGGAGGGTTCTTC. Encoded protein: CASSSDTGGGGFF. J is TRBJ2-1 and V is TRBV11-2, with 9 bases aligning to TRBD1. The CDR3 is 13 residues long. CDR1 is SGHAT, CDR2 FQNNGV, per germline. Trimming removed 4 bases from V and 15 bases from J; junction bases left unmatched: 10.

The chain is built from TRBV6-6 and TRBJ2-7, with D possibly matching TRBD2 (5 bases). The germline V gene encodes CDR1 MNHNY and CDR2 SVGAGI (reference sequence). This CDR3 spans 15 amino acids. Trimming pared 2 bases from V and 3 bases from J, leaving 14 bases between. This chain's CDR3 is CASSYAGPSNYEQYF. In DNA, the CDR3 is TGTGCCAGCAGTTACGCGGGTCCTTCAAACTACGAGCAGTACTTC.

V is TRBV28 and J is TRBJ2-6; a weak D match, TRBD2 (6 bases). The CDR3 length is 15 residues. Trimming cost V 8 bases and J 0 bases, with 11 bases left between them. The germline V gene has CDR1 MDHEN and CDR2 SYDVKM. As DNA, the CDR3 is TGTGCCAGCGGGACTGCCAGCTCTGGGGCCAACGTCCTGACTTTC. Protein: CASGTASSGANVLTF.

The chain has TRBV18 and TRBJ2-5; D perhaps matches TRBD2 (6 bases). Germline-derived CDR1 and CDR2 are KGHSH and LQKENI. V lost 1 base to trimming and J lost 3 bases, with 18 bases between them. CDR3 length equals 17 residues. The CDR3 here is CASSPRGTSQSKETQYF. CDR3 in DNA: TGTGCCAGCTCACCACGTGGGACTTCGCAATCGAAAGAGACCCAGTACTTC.

As regards this clone: The sample carries other DNA sequences with the same CDR3. The chain links TRBV2 to TRBJ1-1; possibly TRBD1 for D (6 bases). The ends were cut back, 8 bases at V and 2 bases at J, with 12 bases in the middle. The CDR3 contains 13 residues. Germline V gene data show CDR1 as SNHLY and CDR2 as FYNNEI. For the CDR3, the DNA is TGTGCCAGCTTGAGGACAGCAAACACTGAAGCTTTCTTT. Amino acid sequence: CASLRTANTEAFF.

V is TRBV28 and J is TRBJ1-3, with D uncertain. Germline CDR1 is MDHEN and CDR2 is SYDVKM. This CDR3 contains 14 residues. Deletions cut 6 bases from V and 0 bases from J, with 9 bases between. The CDR3 nucleotides read TGTGCCAGCAGAGTTTCTAGCTCTGGAAACACCATATATTTT. This sequence encodes CASRVSSSGNTIYF. Supplemented by reference TRBV28 and TRBJ1-3, the full variable domain reads DVKVTQSSRYLVKRTGEKVFLECVQDMDHENMFWYRQDPGLGLRLIYFSYDVKMKEKGDIPEGYSVSREKKERFSLILESASTNQTSMYLCASRVSSSGNTIYFGEGSWLTVV.

The V gene is TRBV2, the J gene TRBJ2-1; D unclear. The CDR3 has 14 amino acids. The germline V gene has CDR1 SNHLY and CDR2 FYNNEI. Deletions cut 5 bases from V and 5 bases from J, with 13 bases between. The CDR3 sequence is CASSLQRLDNEQFF. CDR3 sequence (DNA): TGTGCCAGCAGTCTGCAGCGCCTAGACAATGAGCAGTTCTTC. The full variable domain, rest sourced from reference TRBV2 and TRBJ2-1, is EPEVTQTPSHQVTQMGQEVILRCVPISNHLYFYWYRQILGQKVEFLVSFYNNEISEKSEIFDDQFSVERPDGSNFTLKIRSTKLEDSAMYFCASSLQRLDNEQFFGPGTRLTVL.

The rearrangement links TRBV5-1 to TRBJ2-7; D may be TRBD1 (6 bases). The V gene's germline CDR1 is SGHRS and CDR2 YFSETQ. Trimming left V 0 bases short and J 3 bases short, with 16 bases between. There are 16 residues in the CDR3. Here the CDR3 reads CASSLEGDPGLYEQYF. The CDR3 region has the DNA TGCGCCAGCAGCTTGGAGGGGGACCCAGGCCTCTACGAGCAGTACTTC. Together with reference TRBV5-1 and TRBJ2-7, the CDR3 gives the full variable domain: KAGVTQTPRYLIKTRGQQVTLSCSPISGHRSVSWYQQTPGQGLQFLFEYFSETQRNKGNFPGRFSGRQFSNSRSEMNVSTLELGDSALYLCASSLEGDPGLYEQYFGPGTRLTVT.

The chain has TRBV5-4 and TRBJ1-1; 9 positions agree with TRBD1. This CDR3 region has 16 residues. Germline V gene data show CDR1 as SGHNT and CDR2 as YYREEE (reference sequence). V lost 4 bases to trimming and J lost 1 base; unmatched junction nucleotides: 8. The CDR3 sequence is CASSPGQGTSNTEAFF. The DNA for the CDR3 is TGTGCCAGCAGCCCCGGACAGGGGACGTCGAACACTGAAGCTTTCTTT.

The chain combines TRBV28 with TRBJ1-1; TRBD1 might be the D (5 bases). There are 13 residues in the CDR3. V was trimmed by 2 bases and J by 10 bases, leaving 14 bases between them. Germline V gene sequence: CDR1 MDHEN, CDR2 SYDVKM. The CDR3 sequence is CASSLPGHWVAFF. The DNA for the CDR3 is TGTGCCAGCAGTTTACCAGGGCATTGGGTAGCTTTCTTT.

The CDR3 sequence is CASSLDGIYNEQFF. The CDR3 nucleotides are TGTGCCAGTTCACTGGACGGGATCTACAATGAGCAGTTCTTC. The rearrangement joins TRBV6-4 to TRBJ2-1; possible D gene TRBD2, 5 bases. Germline CDR1 is MRHNA and CDR2 is SNTAGT. V was clipped by 9 bases and J by 3 bases, with 15 bases between them. CDR3 size: 14 residues.

This clone has just a few counts. J is TRBJ1-1 and V is TRBV9; 9 nucleotides agree with TRBD1. This CDR3 spans 15 amino acids. Germline V lookup: CDR1 SGDLS, CDR2 YYNGEE. V lost 2 bases and J lost 1; bases outside the gene matches: 3. In nucleotides, the CDR3 is TGTGCCAGCAGCGTGTTACAGGGGGCGAACACTGAAGCTTTCTTT. This sequence encodes CASSVLQGANTEAFF.

V usage is TRBV5-1 and J usage is TRBJ2-2, with TRBD1 matching over 7 bases. Germline V gene data show CDR1 as SGHRS and CDR2 as YFSETQ. The V segment lost 4 bases and the J segment 7 bases; nucleotides outside the gene matches: 13. The CDR3 has 16 amino acids. CDR3 sequence (DNA): TGCGCCAGCAGCCCCCGACAGGGTCCGATTTTCGGGGAGCTGTTTTTT. Residues: CASSPRQGPIFGELFF. Together with reference TRBV5-1 and TRBJ2-2, the CDR3 gives the full variable domain: KAGVTQTPRYLIKTRGQQVTLSCSPISGHRSVSWYQQTPGQGLQFLFEYFSETQRNKGNFPGRFSGRQFSNSRSEMNVSTLELGDSALYLCASSPRQGPIFGELFFGEGSRLTVL.

The J gene is TRBJ2-1, the V gene TRBV30, with D perhaps TRBD1 (6 bases). V lost 5 bases and J lost 7, with 12 bases in between. There are 12 residues in the CDR3. From germline, CDR1 is GTSNPN and CDR2 SVGIG (reference sequence). In DNA form, the CDR3 reads TGTGCCTGGGGTCGTAGGGGGAATGAGCAGTTCTTC. It is translated as CAWGRRGNEQFF.

This clone was seen a few times. This chain joins TRBV6-1 and TRBJ2-1; 8 bases are shared with TRBD1. Germline V gene sequence: CDR1 MNHNS, CDR2 SASEGT. The CDR3 length is 16 residues. V gave up 4 bases and J gave up 0 bases; unmatched junction bases: 5. The CDR3 loop is CASSARQGISYNEQFF. In nucleotides, the CDR3 is TGTGCCAGCAGTGCAAGACAGGGGATCTCCTACAATGAGCAGTTCTTC.

The chain recombines TRBV5-1 with TRBJ2-2; the D gene is possibly TRBD2 (5 bases). This CDR3 contains 12 residues. The V end lost 2 bases, the J end lost 6 bases, and 5 bases lay between the germline ends. CDR1 and CDR2 (germline): SGHRS, YFSETQ. CDR3 protein: CASSFGAGELFF. CDR3 sequence (DNA): TGCGCCAGCAGCTTCGGGGCCGGGGAGCTGTTTTTT.